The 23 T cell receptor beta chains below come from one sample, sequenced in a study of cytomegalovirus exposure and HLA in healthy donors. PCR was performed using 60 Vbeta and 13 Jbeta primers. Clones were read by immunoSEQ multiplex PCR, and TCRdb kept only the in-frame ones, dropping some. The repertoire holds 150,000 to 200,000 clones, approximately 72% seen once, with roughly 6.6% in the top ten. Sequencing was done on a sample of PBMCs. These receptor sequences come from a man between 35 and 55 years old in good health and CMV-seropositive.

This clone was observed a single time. Here the CDR3 DNA reads TGTGCCAGCAGGGGACAGGGCGTCAATCAGCCCCAGCATTTT. Protein product: CASRGQGVNQPQHF. This chain connects TRBV6-1 to TRBJ1-5; TRBD1 aligns across 9 bases. Germline loops: CDR1 MNHNS, CDR2 SASEGT. The CDR3 spans 14 residues. The junction had 3 bases not matched to a gene; V was cut back by 6 bases and J by 3 bases.

The CDR3 sequence: CASRKQGYNEKLFF. The CDR3 nucleotides are TGTGCCAGCAGGAAACAGGGATATAATGAAAAACTGTTTTTT. The chain employs TRBV11-2 and TRBJ1-4; TRBD1 might be the D (6 bases). The CDR3 spans 14 residues. Deletions cut 6 bases from V and 4 bases from J, with 12 bases between. CDR1 is SGHAT and CDR2 is FQNNGV in the germline V gene. Combining the CDR3 with reference TRBV11-2 and TRBJ1-4 gives the whole variable domain EAGVAQSPRYKIIEKRQSVAFWCNPISGHATLYWYQQILGQGPKLLIQFQNNGVVDDSQLPKDRFSAERLKGVDSTLKIQPAKLEDSAVYLCASRKQGYNEKLFFGSGTQLSVL.

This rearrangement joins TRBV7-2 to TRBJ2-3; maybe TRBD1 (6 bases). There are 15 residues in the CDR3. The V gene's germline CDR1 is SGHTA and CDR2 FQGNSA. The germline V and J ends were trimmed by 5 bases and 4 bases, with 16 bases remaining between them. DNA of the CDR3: TGTGCCAGCAGCCTCCTGGGGGCGGCCCCAGATACGCAGTATTTT. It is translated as CASSLLGAAPDTQYF. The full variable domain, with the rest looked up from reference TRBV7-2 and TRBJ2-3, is GAGVSQSPSNKVTEKGKDVELRCDPISGHTALYWYRQSLGQGLEFLIYFQGNSAPDKSGLPSDRFSAERTGGSVSTLTIQRTQQEDSAVYLCASSLLGAAPDTQYFGPGTRLTVL.

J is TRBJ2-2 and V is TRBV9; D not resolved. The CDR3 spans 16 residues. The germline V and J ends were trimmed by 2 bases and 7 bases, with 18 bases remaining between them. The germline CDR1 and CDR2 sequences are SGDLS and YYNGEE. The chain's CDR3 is CASSVFPTESNGELFF. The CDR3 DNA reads TGTGCCAGCAGCGTTTTCCCGACTGAAAGTAACGGGGAGCTGTTTTTT.

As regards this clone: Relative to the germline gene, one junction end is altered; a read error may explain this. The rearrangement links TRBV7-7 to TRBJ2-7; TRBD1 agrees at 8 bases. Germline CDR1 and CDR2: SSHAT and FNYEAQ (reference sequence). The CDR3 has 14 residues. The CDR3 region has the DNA TGTGCTAGCAGCTTAGCGAGGACAGGGAGCGAGCAGTACTTC. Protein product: CASSLARTGSEQYF.

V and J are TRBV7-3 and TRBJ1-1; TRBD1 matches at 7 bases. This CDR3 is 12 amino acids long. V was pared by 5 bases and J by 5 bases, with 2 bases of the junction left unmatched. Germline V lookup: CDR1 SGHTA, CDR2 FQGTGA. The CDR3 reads CASSPGGTEAFF. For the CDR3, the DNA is TGTGCCAGCAGCCCAGGGGGGACTGAAGCTTTCTTT. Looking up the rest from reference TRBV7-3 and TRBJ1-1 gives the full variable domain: GAGVSQTPSNKVTEKGKYVELRCDPISGHTALYWYRQSLGQGPEFLIYFQGTGAADDSGLPNDRFFAVRPEGSVSTLKIQRTERGDSAVYLCASSPGGTEAFFGQGTRLTVV.

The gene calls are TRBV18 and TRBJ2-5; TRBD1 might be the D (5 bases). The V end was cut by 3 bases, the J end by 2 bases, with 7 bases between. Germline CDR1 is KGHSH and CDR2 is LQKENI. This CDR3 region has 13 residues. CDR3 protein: CASSPTEQETQYF. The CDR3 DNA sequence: TGTGCCAGCTCACCGACAGAGCAAGAGACCCAGTACTTC.

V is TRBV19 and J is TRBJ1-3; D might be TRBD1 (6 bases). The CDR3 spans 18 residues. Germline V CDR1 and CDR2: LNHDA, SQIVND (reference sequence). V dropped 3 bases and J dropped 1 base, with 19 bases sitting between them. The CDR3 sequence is CASSIGGARLSSGNTIYF. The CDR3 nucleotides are TGTGCCAGTAGTATTGGGGGGGCACGCCTTTCGTCTGGAAACACCATATATTTT.

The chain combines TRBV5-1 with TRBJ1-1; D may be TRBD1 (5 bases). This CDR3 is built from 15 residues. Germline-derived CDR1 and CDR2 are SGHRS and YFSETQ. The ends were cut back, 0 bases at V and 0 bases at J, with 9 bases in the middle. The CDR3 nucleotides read TGCGCCAGCAGCTTGGCCACAGGCATGAACACTGAAGCTTTCTTT. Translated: CASSLATGMNTEAFF.

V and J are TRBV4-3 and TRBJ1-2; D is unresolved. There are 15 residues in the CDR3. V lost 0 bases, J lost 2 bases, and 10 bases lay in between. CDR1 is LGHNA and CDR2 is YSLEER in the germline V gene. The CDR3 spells CASSQDYGGNYGYTF. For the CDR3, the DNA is TGCGCCAGCAGCCAAGATTACGGCGGAAACTATGGCTACACCTTC.

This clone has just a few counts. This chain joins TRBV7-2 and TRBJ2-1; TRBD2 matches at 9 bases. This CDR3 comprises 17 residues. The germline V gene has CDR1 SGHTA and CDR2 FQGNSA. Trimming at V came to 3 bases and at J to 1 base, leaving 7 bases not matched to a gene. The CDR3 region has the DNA TGTGCCAGCAGCTTCCAGACTAGCGGATTTTCCTACAATGAGCAGTTCTTC. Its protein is CASSFQTSGFSYNEQFF.

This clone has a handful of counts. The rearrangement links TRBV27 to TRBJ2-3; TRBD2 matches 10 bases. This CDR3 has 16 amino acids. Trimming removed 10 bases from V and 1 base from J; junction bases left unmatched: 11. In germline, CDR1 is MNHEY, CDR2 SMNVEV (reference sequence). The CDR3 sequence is CATTTGLAAGTDTQYF. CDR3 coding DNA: TGTGCCACCACAACCGGACTAGCGGCTGGCACAGATACGCAGTATTTT.

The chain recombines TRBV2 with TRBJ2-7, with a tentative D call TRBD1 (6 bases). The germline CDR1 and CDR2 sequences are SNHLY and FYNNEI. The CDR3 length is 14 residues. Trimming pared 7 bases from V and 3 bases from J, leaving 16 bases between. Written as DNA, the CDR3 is TGTGCCAGCATTAATTTTGACAGGAGCTACGAGCAGTACTTC. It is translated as CASINFDRSYEQYF.

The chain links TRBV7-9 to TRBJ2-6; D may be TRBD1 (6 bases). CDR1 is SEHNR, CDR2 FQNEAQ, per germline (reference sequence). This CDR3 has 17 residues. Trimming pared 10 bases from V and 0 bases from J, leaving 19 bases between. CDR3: CATLPPGHNSGANVLTF. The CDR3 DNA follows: TGTGCCACCCTCCCTCCGGGACACAACTCTGGGGCCAACGTCCTGACTTTC.

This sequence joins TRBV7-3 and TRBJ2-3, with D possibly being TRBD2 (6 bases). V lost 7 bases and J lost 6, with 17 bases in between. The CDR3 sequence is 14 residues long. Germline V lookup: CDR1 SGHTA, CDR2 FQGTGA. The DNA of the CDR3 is TGTGCCAGCAAGAACCAAAATCGGGGGGATACGCAGTATTTT. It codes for CASKNQNRGDTQYF.

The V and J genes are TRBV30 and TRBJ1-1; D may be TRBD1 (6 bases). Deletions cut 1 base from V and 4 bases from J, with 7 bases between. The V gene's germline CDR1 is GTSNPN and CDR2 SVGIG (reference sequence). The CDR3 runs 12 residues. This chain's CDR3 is CAWSAQGTEAFF. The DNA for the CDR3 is TGTGCCTGGAGTGCACAGGGCACTGAAGCTTTCTTT.

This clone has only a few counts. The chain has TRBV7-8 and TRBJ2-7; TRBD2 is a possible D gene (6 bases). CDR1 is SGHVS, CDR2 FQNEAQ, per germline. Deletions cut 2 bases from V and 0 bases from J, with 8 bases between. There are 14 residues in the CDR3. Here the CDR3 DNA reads TGTGCCAGCAGCTTATCGGGACTCTCCTACGAGCAGTACTTC. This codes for CASSLSGLSYEQYF.

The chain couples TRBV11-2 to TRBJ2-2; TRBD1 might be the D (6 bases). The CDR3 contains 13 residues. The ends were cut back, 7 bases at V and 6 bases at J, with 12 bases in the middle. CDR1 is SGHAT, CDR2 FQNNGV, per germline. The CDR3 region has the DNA TGTGCCAGCACCCTTAACAGGGCCGGGGAGCTGTTTTTT. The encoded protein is CASTLNRAGELFF. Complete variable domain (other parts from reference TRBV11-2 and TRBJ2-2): EAGVAQSPRYKIIEKRQSVAFWCNPISGHATLYWYQQILGQGPKLLIQFQNNGVVDDSQLPKDRFSAERLKGVDSTLKIQPAKLEDSAVYLCASTLNRAGELFFGEGSRLTVL.

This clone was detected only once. This chain's CDR3 is CAWSVPRGSDRDEAFF. CDR3 nucleotide sequence: TGTGCCTGGAGTGTACCCCGGGGGAGTGATCGGGATGAAGCTTTCTTT. The V and J genes are TRBV30 and TRBJ1-1; TRBD1 might be the D (5 bases). There are 16 residues in the CDR3. Germline V gene data show CDR1 as GTSNPN and CDR2 as SVGIG (reference sequence). The V gene lost 0 bases and the J gene lost 7 bases, with 21 bases spanning the gap.

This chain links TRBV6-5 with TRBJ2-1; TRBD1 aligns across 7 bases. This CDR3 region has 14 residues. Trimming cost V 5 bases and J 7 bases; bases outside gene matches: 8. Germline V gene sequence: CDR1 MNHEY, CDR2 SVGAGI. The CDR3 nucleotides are TGTGCCAGCAGTCGCCGGGACAGCTGGAATGAGCAGTTCTTC. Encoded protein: CASSRRDSWNEQFF.

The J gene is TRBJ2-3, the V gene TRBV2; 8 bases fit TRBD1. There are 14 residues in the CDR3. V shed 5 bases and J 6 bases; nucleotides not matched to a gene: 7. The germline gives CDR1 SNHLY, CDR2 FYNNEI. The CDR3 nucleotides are TGTGCCAGCAGTATAGACAGGGGAGGTGATACGCAGTATTTT. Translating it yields CASSIDRGGDTQYF. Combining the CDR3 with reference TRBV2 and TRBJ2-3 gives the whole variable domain EPEVTQTPSHQVTQMGQEVILRCVPISNHLYFYWYRQILGQKVEFLVSFYNNEISEKSEIFDDQFSVERPDGSNFTLKIRSTKLEDSAMYFCASSIDRGGDTQYFGPGTRLTVL.

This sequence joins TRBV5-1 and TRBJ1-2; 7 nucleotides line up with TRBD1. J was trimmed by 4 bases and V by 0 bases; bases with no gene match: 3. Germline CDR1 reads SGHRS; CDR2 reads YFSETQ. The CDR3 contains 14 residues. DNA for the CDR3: TGCGCCAGCAGCTTGGTTCAGGGGGTCTATGGCTACACCTTC. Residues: CASSLVQGVYGYTF.

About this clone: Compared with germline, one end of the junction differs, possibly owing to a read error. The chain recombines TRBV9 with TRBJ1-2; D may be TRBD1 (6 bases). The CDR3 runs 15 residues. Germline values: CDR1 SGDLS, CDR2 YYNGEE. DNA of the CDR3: TGTGCCAGCAGCGTGGGTGTTGGGGGCCTGGGTGGCTGCACCTTC. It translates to CASSVGVGGLGGCTF.